One sample yielded the 10 T cell receptor beta chains listed below, sequenced in a study of beta chain features in type 1 diabetes. Study results and caveats: Shortening of TCRB CDR3s, moderate but significant, appeared in all four CD4+ subsets of Type 1 diabetes patients.

Their antigen targets remain unknown. Since all of the isolated RNA was reverse transcribed, expressed TCRB transcripts were what got sequenced. TCRdb's table, derived via immunoSEQ multiplex PCR, lists solely in-frame clones and lacks some. The table has 17,000 or so clones, 70% seen once; the top ten hold around 0.8%. The sequenced sample was stem cell memory CD4+ T cells from blood. These receptors came from a man in his thirties or forties with type 1 diabetes.

The CDR3 DNA follows: TGTGCCAGCAGCTCCCCAGGTAGCAATCAGCCCCAGCATTTT. This sequence encodes CASSSPGSNQPQHF. V usage is TRBV7-9 and J usage is TRBJ1-5; D unresolved. Per the germline V gene, CDR1 is SEHNR and CDR2 is FQNEAQ (reference sequence). V was clipped by 4 bases and J by 0 bases, with 7 bases between them. The CDR3 length is 14 residues.

In its sample, this clone was seen a few times. The V gene is TRBV14, the J gene TRBJ2-7, with D possibly TRBD2 on 5 matching bases. Looked up from germline, CDR1 is SGHDN and CDR2 is FVKESK. V was clipped by 0 bases and J by 3 bases, with 9 bases between them. The CDR3 loop spans 14 amino acids. The CDR3 loop is CASSQDRRGYEQYF. The CDR3 DNA reads TGTGCCAGCAGCCAAGATCGACGGGGCTACGAGCAGTACTTC.

This rearrangement joins TRBV27 to TRBJ2-2, with TRBD1 matching 9 bases. The V and J ends lost 5 bases and 2 bases, in that order; junction bases with no gene match: 12. The CDR3 has 18 amino acids. Germline-derived CDR1 and CDR2 are MNHEY and SMNVEV (reference sequence). The CDR3 DNA reads TGTGCCAGCAGTCTCCGCCTAAGACAGGGGGTAAACACCGGGGAGCTGTTTTTT. Translating gives CASSLRLRQGVNTGELFF.

The chain links TRBV6-5 to TRBJ1-1; 9 bases match TRBD1. Germline V CDR1 and CDR2: MNHEY, SVGAGI. After removal of 2 bases from V and 5 bases from J, the junction contained 3 bases not matched to a gene. The CDR3 loop spans 14 amino acids. The CDR3 spells CASSYGQGRTEAFF. CDR3 sequence (DNA): TGTGCCAGCAGTTACGGACAGGGGCGGACTGAAGCTTTCTTT.

This chain links TRBV5-4 with TRBJ2-7; 8 bases map to TRBD1. The CDR3 length is 15 residues. Germline trimming cut 2 bases from V and 2 bases from J; bases unmatched to any gene: 6. The V gene's germline CDR1 is SGHNT and CDR2 YYREEE (reference sequence). The CDR3 bases are TGTGCCAGCAGCTTTTCGGCAGGGGGCCCCTACGAGCAGTACTTC. Its protein product is CASSFSAGGPYEQYF.

The gene calls are TRBV30 and TRBJ1-4, with a tentative D call TRBD1 (5 bases). Germline V gives CDR1 GTSNPN, CDR2 SVGIG (reference sequence). This CDR3 region has 16 residues. V was shortened by 4 bases and J by 0 bases, with 15 bases between the two germline ends. The CDR3 protein is CAWNGGRETTNEKLFF. The DNA of the CDR3 is TGTGCCTGGAATGGGGGACGGGAGACAACTAATGAAAAACTGTTTTTT.

This sequence joins TRBV5-1 and TRBJ2-7; D might be TRBD2 (6 bases). V was shortened by 4 bases and J by 5 bases, with 13 bases between the two germline ends. The CDR3 totals 13 residues. Germline loops: CDR1 SGHRS, CDR2 YFSETQ. The CDR3 nucleotides read TGCGCCAGCAGCCCGGAGGGTTTCGACGAGCAGTACTTC. Its protein is CASSPEGFDEQYF. The full variable domain, rest sourced from reference TRBV5-1 and TRBJ2-7, is KAGVTQTPRYLIKTRGQQVTLSCSPISGHRSVSWYQQTPGQGLQFLFEYFSETQRNKGNFPGRFSGRQFSNSRSEMNVSTLELGDSALYLCASSPEGFDEQYFGPGTRLTVT.

The V and J genes are TRBV5-6 and TRBJ1-6, with 7 bases lining up with TRBD1. With 5 bases clipped from V and 10 bases from J, the junction kept 9 bases outside the gene matches. Germline V gives CDR1 SGHDT, CDR2 YYEEEE. The CDR3 is made up of 14 amino acids. The CDR3 sequence: CASSSNRGLSPLHF. CDR3 DNA: TGTGCCAGCAGTTCCAACAGGGGTTTGTCACCCCTCCACTTT.

The chain is built from TRBV6-1 and TRBJ1-2; D gene ambiguous. This CDR3 is 13 amino acids long. V shed 2 bases and J shed 7 bases, with 11 bases lying between them. Germline V gives CDR1 MNHNS, CDR2 SASEGT. Here the CDR3 reads CASSENAEGGYTF. DNA for the CDR3: TGTGCCAGCAGTGAAAACGCAGAGGGTGGCTACACCTTC.

A few counts support this clone. The chain uses TRBV6-5 and TRBJ2-3, with D possibly matching TRBD2 (6 bases). This CDR3 is built from 12 residues. Germline V gene sequence: CDR1 MNHEY, CDR2 SVGAGI. The V gene lost 8 bases and the J gene lost 11 bases, with 17 bases spanning the gap. In nucleotides, the CDR3 is TGTGCCAGCCACAGCTCGGGACTCGAGCAGTATTTT. Its translation: CASHSSGLEQYF.